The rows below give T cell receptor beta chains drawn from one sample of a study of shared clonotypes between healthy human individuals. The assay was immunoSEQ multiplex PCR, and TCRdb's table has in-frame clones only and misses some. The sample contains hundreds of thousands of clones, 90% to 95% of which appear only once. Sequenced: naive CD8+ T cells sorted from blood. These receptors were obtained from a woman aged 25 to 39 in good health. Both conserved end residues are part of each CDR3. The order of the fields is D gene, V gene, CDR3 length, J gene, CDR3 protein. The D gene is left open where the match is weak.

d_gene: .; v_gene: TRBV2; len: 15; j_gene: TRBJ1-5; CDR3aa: CASSVGFRSNQPQHF
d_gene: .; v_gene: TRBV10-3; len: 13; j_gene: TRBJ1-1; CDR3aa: CAISQGSGAEAFF
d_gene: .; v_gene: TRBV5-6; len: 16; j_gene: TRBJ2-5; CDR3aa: CATSPSTTVDWETQYF
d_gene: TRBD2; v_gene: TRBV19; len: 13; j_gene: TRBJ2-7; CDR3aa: CASKGRGAYEQYF
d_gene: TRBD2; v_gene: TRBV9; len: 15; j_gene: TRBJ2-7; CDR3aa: CASSVEAGVAYEQYF
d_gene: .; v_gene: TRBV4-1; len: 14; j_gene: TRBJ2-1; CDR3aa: CASSQARDYNEQFF
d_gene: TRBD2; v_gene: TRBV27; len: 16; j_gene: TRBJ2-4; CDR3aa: CASSSDGRAWENIQYF
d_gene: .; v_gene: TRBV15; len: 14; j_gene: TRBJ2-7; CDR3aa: CATSSETALYEQYF
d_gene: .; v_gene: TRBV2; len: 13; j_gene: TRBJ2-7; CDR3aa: CASSEVGESEQYF
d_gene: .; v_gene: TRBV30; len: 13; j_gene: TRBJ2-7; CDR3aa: CACPPAENYEQYF
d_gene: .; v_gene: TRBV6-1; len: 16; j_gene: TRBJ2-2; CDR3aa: CASSAPAGAGEGELFF
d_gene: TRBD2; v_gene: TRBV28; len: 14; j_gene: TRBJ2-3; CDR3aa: CASSPSGSTDTQYF
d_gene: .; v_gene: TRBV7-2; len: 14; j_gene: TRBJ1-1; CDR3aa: CASSFGRAGSEAFF